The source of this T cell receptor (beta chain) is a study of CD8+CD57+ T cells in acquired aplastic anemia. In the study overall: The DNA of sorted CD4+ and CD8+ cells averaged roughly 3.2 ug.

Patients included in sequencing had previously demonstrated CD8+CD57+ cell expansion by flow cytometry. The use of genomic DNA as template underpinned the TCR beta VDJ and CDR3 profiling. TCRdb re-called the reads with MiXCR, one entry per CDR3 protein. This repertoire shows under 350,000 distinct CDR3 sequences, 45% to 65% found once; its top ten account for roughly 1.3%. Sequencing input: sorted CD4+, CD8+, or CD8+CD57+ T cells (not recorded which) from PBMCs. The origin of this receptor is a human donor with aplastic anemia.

The chain's CDR3 is CATSDPNGRADQPQHF. CDR3 in DNA: TGTGCCACCAGTGACCCCAACGGCAGGGCGGATCAGCCCCAGCATTTT. The chain joins TRBV24-1 to TRBJ1-5; possibly TRBD1 for D (5 bases). The CDR3 sequence is 16 residues long. The V gene lost 4 bases and the J gene lost 5 bases, with 17 bases spanning the gap. Germline CDR1 reads KGHDR; CDR2 reads SFDVKD.